Below, 20 T cell receptor beta chains from the same sample are listed, as sequenced in a study of long-term antiretroviral therapy in people with HIV. At survey level, the immunoSEQ assay was run in its v3.0 version. Using immunoSEQ multiplex PCR, the repertoire was profiled, and TCRdb retains in-frame clones only, with some absent. The profile shows roughly 34,000 clones, 80% to 90% of them singletons. Here the sequenced sample was unsorted PBMCs, taken just over 2.7 years before starting antiretroviral therapy. These receptors all come from a woman under 40 with HIV.

CDR3 DNA: TGTGCCAGCTCCCCTTATATTCAGGGTGGGCCCCTAGGTCTTGGAGGCTACACCTTC. Encoded protein: CASSPYIQGGPLGLGGYTF. The chain combines TRBV7-6 with TRBJ1-2; a possible D gene is TRBD1 (5 bases). Germline V gene data show CDR1 as SGHVS and CDR2 as FNYEAQ. The CDR3 is made up of 19 amino acids. Trimming took 8 bases from V and 8 from J, leaving 36 bases between them.

The V call is TRBV6-1, the J call TRBJ2-2; no definite D call. Germline CDR1 reads MNHNS; CDR2 reads SASEGT. This CDR3 has 14 residues. The V and J ends lost 6 bases and 1 base respectively, with 9 bases between them. The CDR3 DNA reads as TGTGCCAGCAGGCTACGACAGAACACCGGGGAGCTGTTTTTT. It yields the protein CASRLRQNTGELFF.

There are a few counts of this clone. This chain joins TRBV7-2 and TRBJ1-5; D may be TRBD1 (5 bases). Germline lookup yields CDR1 SGHTA and CDR2 FQGNSA. This CDR3 has 15 amino acids. V was pared by 7 bases and J by 0 bases, with 13 bases between. Here the CDR3 reads CASKRDRNSNQPQHF. The CDR3 nucleotides are TGTGCCAGCAAAAGGGACCGAAATAGCAATCAGCCCCAGCATTTT.

The chain couples TRBV19 to TRBJ1-4; no firm D call. The CDR3 spans 13 residues. Trimming removed 7 bases at V and 8 bases at J, with 14 bases between. Germline-derived CDR1 and CDR2 are LNHDA and SQIVND (reference sequence). The chain's CDR3 is CASKGPWQEKLFF. The CDR3 bases are TGTGCCAGTAAAGGCCCATGGCAAGAAAAACTGTTTTTT.

The rearrangement joins TRBV11-2 to TRBJ2-3; 8 bases fit TRBD2. The CDR3 totals 15 residues. V lost 3 bases and J lost 4; bases outside the gene matches: 6. The germline CDR1 and CDR2 sequences are SGHAT and FQNNGV. The CDR3 bases are TGTGCCAGCAGCTTCTCGCGGGGGGATGCAGATACGCAGTATTTT. It yields the protein CASSFSRGDADTQYF.

The genes are TRBV18 and TRBJ2-5; D remains ambiguous. The CDR3 length is 14 residues. Germline CDR1 and CDR2: KGHSH and LQKENI. The V end was cut by 3 bases, the J end by 2 bases, with 10 bases between. The DNA of the CDR3 is TGTGCCAGCTCACCCCAAAGTTTACAAGAGACCCAGTACTTC. It translates to CASSPQSLQETQYF.

The CDR3 region has the DNA TGCGCCAGCACCCCGGAAGGGGCCGCTAACTATGGCTACACCTTC. Translated: CASTPEGAANYGYTF. The chain uses TRBV5-1 and TRBJ1-2, with a weak D call TRBD1 (5 bases). Germline CDR1 is SGHRS and CDR2 is YFSETQ. Trimming shortened V by 6 bases and J by 0 bases, and 15 bases separated the two germline ends. The CDR3 extends over 15 amino acids. The full variable domain, with the rest looked up from reference TRBV5-1 and TRBJ1-2, is KAGVTQTPRYLIKTRGQQVTLSCSPISGHRSVSWYQQTPGQGLQFLFEYFSETQRNKGNFPGRFSGRQFSNSRSEMNVSTLELGDSALYLCASTPEGAANYGYTFGSGTRLTVV.

This clone was seen a single time. The V and J genes are TRBV5-6 and TRBJ1-2; perhaps TRBD1 as D (5 bases). The germline V and J ends were trimmed by 5 bases and 0 bases, with 17 bases remaining between them. The CDR3 is 16 residues long. Germline CDR1 reads SGHDT; CDR2 reads YYEEEE. The chain's CDR3 is CASRLTPQTANYGYTF. The CDR3 DNA reads as TGTGCCAGCAGGCTAACACCGCAGACAGCTAACTATGGCTACACCTTC.

The J gene is TRBJ1-2, the V gene TRBV30; a possible D gene is TRBD1 (6 bases). CDR3 size: 14 residues. The V and J ends lost 7 bases and 9 bases respectively, with 24 bases between them. CDR1 and CDR2 (germline): GTSNPN, SVGIG (reference sequence). The CDR3 DNA reads as TGTGCCTCCACAGGGTCCGGGAAGCACTGGAGCTACACCTTC. It codes for CASTGSGKHWSYTF.

A word on this clone: A read error may produce the germline difference seen at one junction end. This chain uses TRBV6-1 with TRBJ2-2; D possibly corresponds to TRBD2 (5 bases). Germline V gives CDR1 MNHNS, CDR2 SASEGT. This CDR3 region has 13 residues. The CDR3: CAGSEADTGELFF. CDR3 nucleotides: TGTGCCGGCAGTGAAGCGGACACCGGGGAGCTGTTTTTT.

The genes are TRBV6-6 and TRBJ1-3, with D possibly matching TRBD1 (6 bases). V shed 0 bases and J shed 7 bases, with 16 bases lying between them. CDR3 length: 16 amino acids. The V gene's germline CDR1 is MNHNY and CDR2 SVGAGI (reference sequence). This chain's CDR3 is CASSYSNLGQGNTIYF. The CDR3 DNA reads as TGTGCCAGCAGTTACTCCAACTTGGGGCAGGGGAACACCATATATTTT.

This clone is medium-sized within its sample. V gene TRBV29-1 combines with J gene TRBJ1-2; D not certain. Germline CDR1 and CDR2: SQVTM and ANQGSEA. Deletions cut 7 bases from V and 7 bases from J, with 25 bases between. The CDR3 is 15 residues long. CDR3 sequence reads: CSATLTLDPLSGYTF. CDR3 nucleotides: TGCAGCGCCACACTCACTTTAGACCCACTTTCTGGCTACACCTTC.

The CDR3 region is CASGVSTEAFF. CDR3 DNA: TGTGCCAGCGGTGTGTCCACTGAAGCTTTCTTT. The chain is built from TRBV6-5 and TRBJ1-1; no clear D. The CDR3 spans 11 residues. Germline V gene sequence: CDR1 MNHEY, CDR2 SVGAGI. V was shortened by 8 bases and J by 4 bases, with 8 bases between the two germline ends.

CDR3 nucleotides: TGTGCCTGGAGCGACCCAGAGACCCAGTACTTC. The encoded protein is CAWSDPETQYF. The rearrangement links TRBV30 to TRBJ2-5; no reliable D call. CDR3 length equals 11 residues. V lost 3 bases and J 4 bases, leaving 6 bases between the germline ends. CDR1 GTSNPN and CDR2 SVGIG come from the germline V gene (reference sequence).

The V call is TRBV5-1, the J call TRBJ2-5; D is perhaps TRBD1 or TRBD2 (5 bases each). Germline CDR1 SGHRS, CDR2 YFSETQ. The germline V and J ends were trimmed by 4 bases and 5 bases, with 21 bases remaining between them. The CDR3 has 16 residues. CDR3 DNA: TGCGCCAGCAGCGTCTATCCGGGACGTATGCCGGAGACCCAGTACTTC. As protein: CASSVYPGRMPETQYF.

The V call is TRBV5-4, the J call TRBJ2-1; the match to TRBD2 covers 11 bases. This CDR3 spans 15 amino acids. Germline lookup yields CDR1 SGHNT and CDR2 YYREEE (reference sequence). Trimming removed 2 bases from V and 7 bases from J; junction bases left unmatched: 5. CDR3 loop: CASSFSGGAANEQFF. The CDR3 nucleotides are TGTGCCAGCAGCTTTAGCGGGGGGGCGGCGAATGAGCAGTTCTTC. Combining the CDR3 with reference TRBV5-4 and TRBJ2-1 gives the whole variable domain ETGVTQSPTHLIKTRGQQVTLRCSSQSGHNTVSWYQQALGQGPQFIFQYYREEENGRGNFPPRFSGLQFPNYSSELNVNALELDDSALYLCASSFSGGAANEQFFGPGTRLTVL.

The chain links TRBV5-6 to TRBJ2-7, with D unclear. This CDR3 is 14 amino acids long. Trimming cost V 4 bases and J 2 bases, with 13 bases left between them. Germline V gene data show CDR1 as SGHDT and CDR2 as YYEEEE. In DNA, the CDR3 is TGTGCCAGCAGCGTGGGCCCTCCCACCTACGAGCAGTACTTC. It is translated as CASSVGPPTYEQYF.

There are a few counts of this clone. The chain recombines TRBV5-1 with TRBJ2-7; 8 bases line up with TRBD2. Trimming at V came to 3 bases and at J to 6 bases, leaving 11 bases not matched to a gene. This CDR3 comprises 15 residues. The germline V gene encodes CDR1 SGHRS and CDR2 YFSETQ. The CDR3 bases are TGCGCCAGCAGCTCGCTCGGGGGGGAGTACGCCGAGCAGTACTTC. As protein: CASSSLGGEYAEQYF.

This clone was detected only once. This chain connects TRBV7-6 to TRBJ2-5, with a tentative D call TRBD2 (5 bases). V was pared by 7 bases and J by 4 bases, with 10 bases between. This CDR3 has 12 amino acids. Germline CDR1 and CDR2: SGHVS and FNYEAQ. The CDR3 loop reads CASTPGVETQYF. CDR3 DNA sequence: TGTGCCAGCACCCCCGGGGTAGAGACCCAGTACTTC.

This clone was counted only a few times. The chain uses TRBV5-1 and TRBJ1-4; D is ambiguous. The ends were cut back, 4 bases at V and 4 bases at J, with 11 bases in the middle. The germline V gene encodes CDR1 SGHRS and CDR2 YFSETQ. This CDR3 region has 14 residues. The CDR3 sequence: CASSHNSGNEKLFF. In nucleotides, the CDR3 is TGCGCCAGCAGCCACAACAGCGGTAATGAAAAACTGTTTTTT.